The clone carrying this T cell receptor beta chain was detected once. The antigen is unknown. With V trimmed by 3 bases and J by 4 bases, 11 bases remained unmatched. The germline CDR1 and CDR2 sequences are KGHSH and LQKENI. CDR3 length equals 17 residues. Assay used: immunoSEQ multiplex PCR; TCRdb lists only in-frame clones, some missing. The table includes approximately 150,000 clones, 87% detected once. This sample is part of a study of cytomegalovirus exposure and HLA in healthy donors. As for the study in general: The roughly 670 first-cohort repertoires shared a platform with the approximately 120 validation repertoires, as reported in a later analysis. Points from the study as a whole: One later analysis, an examination of the roughly 130 validation repertoires, found that first-cohort TCR clusters tended to co-occur in them.

This chain uses TRBV18 with TRBJ1-3, with 8 bases identical to TRBD1. This clonotype was sampled from a man between 18 and 35 years old in good health and CMV-seropositive. Specimen: PBMCs. The CDR3 reads CASSPLGQGVFGNTIYF. The DNA of the CDR3 is TGTGCCAGCTCACCCCTTGGACAGGGCGTATTCGGAAACACCATATATTTT.